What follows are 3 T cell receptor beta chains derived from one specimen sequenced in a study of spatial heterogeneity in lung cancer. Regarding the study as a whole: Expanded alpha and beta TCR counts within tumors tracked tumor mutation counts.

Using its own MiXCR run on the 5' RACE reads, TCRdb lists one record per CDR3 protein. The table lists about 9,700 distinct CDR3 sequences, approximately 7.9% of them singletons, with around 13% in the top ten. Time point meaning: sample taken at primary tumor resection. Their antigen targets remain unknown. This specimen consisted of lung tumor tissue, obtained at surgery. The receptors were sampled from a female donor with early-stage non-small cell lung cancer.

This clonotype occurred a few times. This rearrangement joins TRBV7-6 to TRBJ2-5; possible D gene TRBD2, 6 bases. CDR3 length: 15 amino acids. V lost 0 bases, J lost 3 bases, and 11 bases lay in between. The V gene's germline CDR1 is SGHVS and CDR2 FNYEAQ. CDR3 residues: CASSLAVGGKETQYF. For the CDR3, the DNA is TGTGCCAGCAGCTTAGCAGTTGGGGGGAAAGAGACCCAGTACTTC.

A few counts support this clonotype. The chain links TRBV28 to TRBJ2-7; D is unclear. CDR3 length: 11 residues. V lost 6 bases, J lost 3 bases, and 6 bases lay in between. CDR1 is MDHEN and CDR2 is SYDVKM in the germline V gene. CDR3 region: CASSQNYEQYF. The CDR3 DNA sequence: TGTGCCAGCAGCCAAAACTACGAGCAGTACTTC.

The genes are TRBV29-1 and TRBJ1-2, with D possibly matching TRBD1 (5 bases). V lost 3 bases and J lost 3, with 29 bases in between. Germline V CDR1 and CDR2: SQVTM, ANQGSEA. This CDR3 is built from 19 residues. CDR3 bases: TGCAGCGTTGAGTCTCGGGGCCGGACACGGGGGAAAGTGGACTATGGCTACACCTTC. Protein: CSVESRGRTRGKVDYGYTF.